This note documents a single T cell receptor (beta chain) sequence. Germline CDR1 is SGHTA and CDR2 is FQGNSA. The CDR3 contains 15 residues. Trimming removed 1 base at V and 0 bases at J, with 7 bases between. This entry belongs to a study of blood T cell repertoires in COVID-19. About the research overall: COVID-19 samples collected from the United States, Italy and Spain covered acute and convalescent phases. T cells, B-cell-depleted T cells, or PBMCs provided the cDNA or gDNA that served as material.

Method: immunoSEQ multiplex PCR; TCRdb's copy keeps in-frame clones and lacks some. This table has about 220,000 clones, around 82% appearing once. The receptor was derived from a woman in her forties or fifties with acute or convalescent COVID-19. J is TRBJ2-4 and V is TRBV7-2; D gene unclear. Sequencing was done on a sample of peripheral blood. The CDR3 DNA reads TGTGCCAGCAGCTTAGAAGCCCTAGCCAAAAACATTCAGTACTTC. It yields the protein CASSLEALAKNIQYF.